The clone carrying this TCR beta chain has a count of ten or more. Its target is unknown. The CDR3 sequence is 14 residues long. V was clipped by 7 bases and J by 2 bases; unmatched bases: 7. CDR1 and CDR2 (germline): DFQATT, SNEGSKA (reference sequence). This sample stems from a study of identical twins. Study observations and caveats: For cord blood, abundant beta clonotypes had fewer insertions, unlike memory repertoires, which showed none. When twins shared out-of-frame alpha sequences, those sequences had excess low generation probability. Diverse VJ usage suggested most zero-insertion clonotypes were not invariant T cells.

Each CDR3 protein is one row after TCRdb ran MiXCR on the 5' RACE reads. The sample shows fewer than 250,000 distinct CDR3 sequences, roughly 7% of them seen only once. The same specimen was also included in a second study, on yellow fever vaccine responses in identical twins. This second report adds: Twins reportedly mounted vaccine T cell responses that seemed partly convergent, partly personalized.

The specimen was memory (CD45RO+) T cells sorted from blood. J is TRBJ2-3 and V is TRBV20-1; 9 positions agree with TRBD1. This receptor was identified in a young woman in good health. Here the CDR3 reads CSETGTGTTDTQYF. The CDR3 nucleotides read TGCAGTGAGACGGGGACAGGGACCACAGATACGCAGTATTTT.